The rows below give T cell receptor beta chains drawn from one sample of a study of relationships among human T cell subsets. One entry per CDR3 protein, called by TCRdb with MiXCR from the multiplex PCR reads. This sample has roughly 13,000 distinct CDR3 sequences, with approximately 67% found just once. What was sequenced was CD4+ Th1 cells sorted from blood. These TCRs come from a man aged 40-50 years in good health. The conserved cysteine and the conserved F or W are not part of the CDR3 here. Each record gives: J gene, CDR3 length, V gene, clone size, CDR3 protein. The size of a clone is reported for some rows only, either as once, few or many, or as a class for expanded clones.

TRBJ2-3 | 15 | TRBV11-3 | - | ASSLKRRGAGSDTQY
TRBJ1-4 | 10 | TRBV20-1 | - | SAKAGNEKLF
TRBJ2-5 | 14 | TRBV3-1 | - | ASSPPRRVGEETQY
TRBJ2-7 | 12 | TRBV11-2 | - | ASSLSGRTDMQY
TRBJ2-7 | 13 | TRBV11-2 | few | ASSLDRGGSYEQY
TRBJ2-5 | 14 | TRBV13 | - | ASSLGPGSGKETQY
TRBJ1-1 | 11 | TRBV10-2 | - | ASSERGNTEAF
TRBJ1-2 | 12 | TRBV19 | few | ASSIDPTDYGYT
TRBJ2-5 | 14 | TRBV27 | - | ASSLAGTGSQETQY
TRBJ1-4 | 13 | TRBV3-1 | once | ASSQARGTNEKLF
TRBJ2-7 | 13 | TRBV5-1 | - | ASSPDRASSYEQY
TRBJ2-2 | 15 | TRBV27 | once | ASSLKYEAANTGELF
TRBJ1-6 | 13 | TRBV27 | - | ASSSPDSRNSPLH
TRBJ2-5 | 11 | TRBV5-1 | - | ASSSDRRETQY
TRBJ2-4 | 11 | TRBV20-1 | - | SALAGFRDIQY
TRBJ1-1 | 11 | TRBV11-2 | - | ASSQVRRAEAF
TRBJ2-3 | 12 | TRBV11-2 | few | ASSKTSGTDTQY
TRBJ2-3 | 13 | TRBV5-1 | - | ASSLGLKNTDTQY
TRBJ2-7 | 13 | TRBV28 | - | ASSSTSGRSYEQY
TRBJ2-7 | 12 | TRBV11-2 | - | ASSPRQGIYEQY
TRBJ2-2 | 14 | TRBV6-2/TRBV6-3 | - | ASSLLGLANTGELF
TRBJ2-2 | 14 | TRBV4-1 | - | ASSQGLAGRVGELF
TRBJ2-1 | 12 | TRBV11-3 | - | ASSLGSSYNEQF
TRBJ1-2 | 13 | TRBV12-3/TRBV12-4 | - | ASSARAGTGAGYT
TRBJ2-1 | 17 | TRBV18 | - | ASSPQEVLGTSAYNEQF
TRBJ1-2 | 12 | TRBV28 | - | ASSSHGGSYGYT
TRBJ2-3 | 14 | TRBV20-1 | - | SARDRLAAHTDTQY
TRBJ1-5 | 12 | TRBV10-3 | - | AISEAGNNQPQH
TRBJ2-1 | 13 | TRBV13 | - | ASPPPGLANNEQF
TRBJ2-3 | 9 | TRBV20-1 | - | SAEPADTQY
TRBJ2-5 | 10 | TRBV28 | - | ASSPVQETQY
TRBJ2-1 | 12 | TRBV7-7 | few | ASSPGTSYNEQF
TRBJ2-3 | 13 | TRBV28 | - | ASSRPGANTDTQY
TRBJ2-7 | 9 | TRBV6-6 | once | ASSTDLEQY
TRBJ2-7 | 10 | TRBV20-1 | once | SVSTGNYEQY
TRBJ2-1 | 10 | TRBV10-3 | - | AINHQESEQF
TRBJ2-1 | 12 | TRBV7-9 | - | ASSPGDRNNEQF
TRBJ2-5 | 12 | TRBV12-3/TRBV12-4 | once | ASSLGAHQETQY
TRBJ1-1 | 8 | TRBV28 | - | ASGRKQAF
TRBJ1-5 | 13 | TRBV10-1 | - | ASSGGTGNNQPQH
TRBJ2-1 | 13 | TRBV11-1 | few | ASSFADSGNNEQF
TRBJ2-5 | 11 | TRBV29-1 | few | SVGLAGDETQY
TRBJ2-1 | 14 | TRBV2 | - | ASTETGGRGYNGQF
TRBJ2-4 | 11 | TRBV11-2 | few | ASRSGDRNIQY
TRBJ1-2 | 12 | TRBV28 | - | ASTLSGTWVGYT
TRBJ2-4 | 12 | TRBV11-1 | - | ASSLTRAKNIQY
TRBJ1-4 | 13 | TRBV11-2 | - | ASSLSGYVNEKLF